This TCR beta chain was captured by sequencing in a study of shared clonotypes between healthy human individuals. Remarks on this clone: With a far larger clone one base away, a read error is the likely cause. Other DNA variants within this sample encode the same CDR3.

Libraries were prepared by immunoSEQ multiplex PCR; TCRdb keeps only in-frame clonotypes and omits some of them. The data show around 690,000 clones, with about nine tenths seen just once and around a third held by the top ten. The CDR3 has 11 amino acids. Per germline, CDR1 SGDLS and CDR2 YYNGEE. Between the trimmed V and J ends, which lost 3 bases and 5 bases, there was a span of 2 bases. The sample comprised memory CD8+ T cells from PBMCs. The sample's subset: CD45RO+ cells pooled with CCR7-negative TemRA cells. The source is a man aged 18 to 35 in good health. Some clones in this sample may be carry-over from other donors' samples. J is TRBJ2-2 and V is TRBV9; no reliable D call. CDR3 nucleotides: TGTGCCAGCAGCGCGACCGGGGAGCTGTTTTTT. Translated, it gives CASSATGELFF. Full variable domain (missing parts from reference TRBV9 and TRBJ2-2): DSGVTQTPKHLITATGQRVTLRCSPRSGDLSVYWYQQSLDQGLQFLIQYYNGEERAKGNILERFSAQQFPDLHSELNLSSLELGDSALYFCASSATGELFFGEGSRLTVL.